Listed below are T cell receptor beta chains from one sample, sequenced in a study of shared clonotypes between healthy human individuals. Clones were read by immunoSEQ multiplex PCR, and TCRdb kept only the in-frame ones, dropping some. The repertoire has about 2,100,000 clones, roughly 91% of them found once; the top ten carry 1.5% to 2%. Sequencing input: naive CD8+ T cells from PBMCs. The receptor set was obtained from a man aged 18-30 years in good health. Some clones in this sample may be carry-over from other donors' samples. Both conserved end residues are part of each CDR3. The D gene is left open where the match is weak. Clone size appears in some rows only: once, few, many, or a class for an expanded clone.

CDR3 length	D gene	J gene	clone size	V gene	CDR3 protein	CDR3 DNA
16	-	TRBJ2-7	-	TRBV27	CASRESSVGGLGEQYF	TGTGCCAGCAGAGAGTCTTCCGTCGGAGGACTGGGGGAGCAGTACTTC
14	-	TRBJ2-7	-	TRBV19	CASEGGDSKYEQYF	TGTGCCAGTGAGGGGGGGGACAGCAAGTACGAGCAGTACTTC
15	-	TRBJ2-7	once	TRBV9	CASSASGTWAYEQYF	TGTGCCAGCAGCGCCTCCGGGACTTGGGCCTACGAGCAGTACTTC
13	TRBD1	TRBJ2-4	-	TRBV5-1	CASSLGQGDIQYF	TGCGCCAGCAGCCTGGGACAGGGAGACATTCAGTACTTC
13	-	TRBJ2-7	-	TRBV28	CASSFRQGHEQYF	TGTGCCAGCAGTTTCCGGCAGGGCCACGAGCAGTACTTC
13	-	TRBJ2-3	-	TRBV5-6	CASSLDLSDTQYF	TGTGCCAGCAGCTTGGACTTGTCGGATACGCAGTATTTT
14	TRBD1	TRBJ2-3	-	TRBV19	CASTDRGLTDTQYF	TGTGCCAGTACCGACAGGGGGCTCACAGATACGCAGTATTTT
15	TRBD2	TRBJ2-7	-	TRBV28	CASTTGLAEVYEQYF	TGTGCCAGCACAACAGGACTAGCAGAAGTCTACGAGCAGTACTTC
13	-	TRBJ1-2	-	TRBV7-9	CASSQGSHYGYTF	TGTGCCAGCAGCCAGGGGTCCCATTATGGCTACACCTTC
15	-	TRBJ1-2	-	TRBV2	CASSEAGGGHYGYTF	TGTGCCAGCAGTGAAGCAGGGGGTGGGCACTATGGCTACACCTTC